This TCR beta chain was sequenced during a study of T-cell reconstitution after alpha-beta-depleted transplantation in children. With regard to this clonotype: Its antigen remains unidentified.

TCRbeta library preparation incorporated unique molecular identifiers. TCRdb called the PCR reads again in MiXCR, with one record for every CDR3 protein. The data hold about 540,000 distinct CDR3 sequences, with 27% observed a single time. J lost 0 bases, V lost 2 bases, and 8 bases had no gene match. Germline lookup yields CDR1 DFQATT and CDR2 SNEGSKA (reference sequence). CDR3 length: 18 amino acids. Notes on the study in general: Several hundred rapidly expanded clones from non-depleted graft cells reportedly supplied alpha-beta T cells about two months post-transplant. Recipient T cells and thymic progenitors that survived gave rise to the high TCRbeta diversity observed at day 60 in some patients. Once a year had passed after transplant, T-cell counts and diversity came mostly from newly produced T cells.

Sequencing used PBMCs, obtained before TCRalphabeta/CD19-depleted stem cell transplant. The chain joins TRBV20-1 to TRBJ2-1; 12 nucleotides align to TRBD2. This clonotype originated in a boy younger than two with Wiskott-Aldrich syndrome, due to receive a stem cell transplant. The CDR3 nucleotides read TGCAGTGCTAGAAGACTAGCGGGGGTGCCGAGCTCCTACAATGAGCAGTTCTTC. Translated: CSARRLAGVPSSYNEQFF.